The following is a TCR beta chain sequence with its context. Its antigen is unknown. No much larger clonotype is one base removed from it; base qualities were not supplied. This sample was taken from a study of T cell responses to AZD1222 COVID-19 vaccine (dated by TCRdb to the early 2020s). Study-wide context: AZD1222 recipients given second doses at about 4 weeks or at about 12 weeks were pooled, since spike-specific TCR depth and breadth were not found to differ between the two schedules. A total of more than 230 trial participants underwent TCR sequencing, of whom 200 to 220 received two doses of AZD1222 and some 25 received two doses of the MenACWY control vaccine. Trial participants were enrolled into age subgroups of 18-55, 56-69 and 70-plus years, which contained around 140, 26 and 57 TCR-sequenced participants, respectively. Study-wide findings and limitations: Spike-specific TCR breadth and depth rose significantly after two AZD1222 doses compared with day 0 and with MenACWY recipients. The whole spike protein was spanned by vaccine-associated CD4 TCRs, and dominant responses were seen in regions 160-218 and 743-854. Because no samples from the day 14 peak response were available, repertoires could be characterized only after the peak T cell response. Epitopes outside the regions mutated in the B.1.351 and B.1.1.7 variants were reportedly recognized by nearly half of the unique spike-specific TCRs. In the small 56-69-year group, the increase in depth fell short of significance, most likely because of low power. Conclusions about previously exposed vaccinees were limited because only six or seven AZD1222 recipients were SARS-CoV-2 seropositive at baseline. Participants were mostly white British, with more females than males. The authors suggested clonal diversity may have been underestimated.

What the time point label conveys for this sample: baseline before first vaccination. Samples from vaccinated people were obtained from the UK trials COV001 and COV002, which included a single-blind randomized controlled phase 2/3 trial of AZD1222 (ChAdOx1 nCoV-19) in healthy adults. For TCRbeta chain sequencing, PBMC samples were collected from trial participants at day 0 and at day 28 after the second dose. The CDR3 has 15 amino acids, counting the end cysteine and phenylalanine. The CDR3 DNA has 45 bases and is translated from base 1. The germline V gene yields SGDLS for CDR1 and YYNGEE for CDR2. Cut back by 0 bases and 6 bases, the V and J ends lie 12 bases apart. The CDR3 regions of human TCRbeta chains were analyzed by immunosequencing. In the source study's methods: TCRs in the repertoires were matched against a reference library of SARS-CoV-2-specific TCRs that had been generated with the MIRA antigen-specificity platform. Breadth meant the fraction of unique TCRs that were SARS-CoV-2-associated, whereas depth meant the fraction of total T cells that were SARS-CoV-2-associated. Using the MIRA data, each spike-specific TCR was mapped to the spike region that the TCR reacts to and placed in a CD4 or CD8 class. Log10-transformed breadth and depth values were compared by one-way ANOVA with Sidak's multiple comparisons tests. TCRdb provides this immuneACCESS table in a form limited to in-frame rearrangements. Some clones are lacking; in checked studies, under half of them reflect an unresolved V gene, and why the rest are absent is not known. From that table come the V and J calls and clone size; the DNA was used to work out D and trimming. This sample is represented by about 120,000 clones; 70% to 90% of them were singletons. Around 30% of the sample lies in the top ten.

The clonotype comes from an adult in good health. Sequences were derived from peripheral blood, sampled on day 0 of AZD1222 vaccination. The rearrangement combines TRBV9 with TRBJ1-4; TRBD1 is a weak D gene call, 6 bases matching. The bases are TGTGCCAGCAGCGTAGCTTGGGGGGCATATGAAAAACTGTTTTTT. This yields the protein CASSVAWGAYEKLFF.